Listed below are T cell receptor beta chains from one sample, sequenced in a study of shared clonotypes between healthy human individuals. Profiling relied on immunoSEQ multiplex PCR, and the TCRdb table lists in-frame clones only, not all of them. Found here are 950,000 to 1,100,000 clones, 65% to 75% of them singletons; the top ten hold approximately 1.5%. What was sequenced was memory CD4+ T cells sorted from blood. All receptors derive from a man in his late teens or twenties in good health. The CDR3 runs from the conserved cysteine through the conserved F or W. A D gene is named only where the DNA matches it firmly. Part of the rows lack a size; the others show once, few, many or a class for expanded clones.

TRBV28	TRBD2	TRBJ2-3	.	CASSQLSGGVTDTQYF	TGTGCCAGCAGCCAACTAAGCGGGGGGGTCACAGATACGCAGTATTTT
TRBV7-9	TRBD1	TRBJ2-3	.	CASSLGGGRSFTDTQYF	TGTGCCAGCAGCTTAGGAGGGGGCCGGAGTTTCACAGATACGCAGTATTTT
TRBV10-3	TRBD1	TRBJ2-2	.	CAISEWTGPTGELFF	TGTGCCATCAGTGAATGGACAGGCCCCACCGGGGAGCTGTTTTTT
TRBV4-1	.	TRBJ1-1	.	CASSRLQGMNTEAFF	TGCGCCAGCAGCCGCCTACAGGGCATGAACACTGAAGCTTTCTTT
TRBV30	.	TRBJ2-5	few	CAWGAVQETQYF	TGTGCCTGGGGGGCAGTACAAGAGACCCAGTACTTC
TRBV2	TRBD1	TRBJ2-7	.	CAGAGQGYEQYF	TGTGCCGGCGCGGGACAGGGTTACGAGCAGTACTTC
TRBV14	.	TRBJ1-6	.	CASSQGRGNSPLHF	TGTGCCAGCAGCCAAGGCAGGGGAAATTCACCCCTCCACTTT
TRBV4-2	.	TRBJ1-5	.	CASSQGKGGAAGQPQHF	TGTGCCAGCAGCCAAGGAAAAGGAGGGGCCGCGGGACAGCCCCAGCATTTT
TRBV5-1	.	TRBJ1-1	.	CASSLVGQMNTEAFF	TGCGCCAGCAGCTTGGTAGGACAGATGAACACTGAAGCTTTCTTT
TRBV5-8	TRBD1	TRBJ1-4	few	CASSFSGQRKLFF	TGTGCCAGCAGCTTTTCGGGACAGAGGAAACTGTTTTTT
TRBV7-2	.	TRBJ2-2	.	CASSPNTGELFF	TGTGCCAGCAGTCCGAACACCGGGGAGCTGTTTTTT
TRBV9	TRBD1	TRBJ1-2	few	CASSAGVGQGGGYTF	TGTGCCAGCAGCGCGGGAGTGGGACAGGGTGGTGGCTACACCTTC
TRBV6-5	.	TRBJ2-3	.	CASSYSRGGEADTQYF	TGTGCCAGCAGTTACTCAAGGGGAGGAGAAGCAGATACGCAGTATTTT
TRBV7-9	.	TRBJ2-1	few	CASSLVEMRPFF	TGTGCCAGCAGCTTAGTTGAGATGAGGCCGTTCTTC
TRBV5-4	TRBD2	TRBJ2-5	.	CASSLRGGETQYF	TGTGCCAGCAGCTTGCGGGGGGGTGAGACCCAGTACTTC
TRBV11-2	.	TRBJ2-7	.	CASSLVGTGKLYEQYF	TGTGCCAGCAGCTTAGTCGGTACAGGAAAACTCTACGAGCAGTACTTC
TRBV29-1	.	TRBJ2-7	.	CSVEAGGTYEQYF	TGCAGCGTTGAAGCTGGGGGAACCTACGAGCAGTACTTC
TRBV4-3	TRBD2	TRBJ2-7	.	CASSQATSGRAAYEQYF	TGCGCCAGCAGCCAAGCGACTAGCGGGAGGGCCGCTTACGAGCAGTACTTC